The text below deals with one TCR beta chain. Its antigen remains unknown. PCR involved 60 Vbeta and 13 Jbeta primers. Clones were read by immunoSEQ multiplex PCR, and TCRdb kept only the in-frame ones, dropping some. The table has some 130,000 clones, 76% seen once. This entry is derived from a study of cytomegalovirus exposure and HLA in healthy donors. Whole-study findings and limits: Previous analysis showed most TCR beta V segments were productive about 90% or about 30% of the time. The authors later linked a missense DCLRE1C variant to TCR beta V- and J-gene trimming.

Per the germline V gene, CDR1 is MNHEY and CDR2 is SVGAGI. Trimming pared 0 bases from V and 3 bases from J, leaving 12 bases between. The CDR3 loop spans 16 amino acids. The sequenced material came from PBMCs. The J gene is TRBJ2-1, the V gene TRBV6-5; D perhaps matches TRBD2 (6 bases). This clonotype originated in a man between 40 and 49 years old in good health and CMV-seronegative. CDR3 sequence (DNA): TGTGCCAGCAGTTACTCCCAGCGGGCTGGCTACAATGAGCAGTTCTTC. It codes for CASSYSQRAGYNEQFF.